The TCR beta chain under discussion was sequenced for a study of CD8 T cell repertoires and HIV-1 epitope variants. Assay: immunoSEQ multiplex PCR; the TCRdb copy retains only in-frame clones and omits some. The sample lists some 87,000 clones; roughly four fifths were seen once. Losses at the gene ends were 7 bases for V and 6 bases for J; bases not matched to a gene: 9. Germline assignment: CDR1 MNHNY and CDR2 SVGAGI (reference sequence). This CDR3 comprises 14 residues. The V gene is TRBV6-6, the J gene TRBJ1-5; the match to TRBD1 covers 7 bases. The sequencing input was uncultured baseline CD8+ T cells from peripheral blood mononuclear cells (PBMCs). This receptor was obtained from a male donor with HIV. CDR3 protein: CASTPAGGGQPQHF. The CDR3 bases are TGTGCCAGCACCCCAGCAGGGGGGGGTCAGCCCCAGCATTTT.